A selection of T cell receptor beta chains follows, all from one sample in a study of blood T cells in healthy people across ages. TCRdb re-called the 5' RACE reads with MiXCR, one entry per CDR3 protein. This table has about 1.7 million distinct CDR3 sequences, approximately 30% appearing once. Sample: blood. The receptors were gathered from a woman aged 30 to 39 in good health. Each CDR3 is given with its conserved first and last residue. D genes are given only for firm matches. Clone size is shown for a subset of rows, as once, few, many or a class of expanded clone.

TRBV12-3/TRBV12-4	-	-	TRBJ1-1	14	TGTGCCAGCAGTTTTGACGGGTCCTTCACTGAAGCTTTCTTT	CASSFDGSFTEAFF
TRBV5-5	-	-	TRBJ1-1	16	TGTGCCAGCAGCTTGGAACCCCGGGTCGGGAACACTGAAGCTTTCTTT	CASSLEPRVGNTEAFF
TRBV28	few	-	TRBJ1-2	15	TGTGCCAGCAGTTTAGTACAGGGACTTGGGGATGGCTACACCTTC	CASSLVQGLGDGYTF
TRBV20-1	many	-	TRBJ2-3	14	TGCAGTGCTTTAAGCGGACAAAGCACAGATACGCAGTATTTT	CSALSGQSTDTQYF
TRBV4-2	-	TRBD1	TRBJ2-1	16	TGTGCCAGCAGCCAACTGACAGGGGGCTGGGACAATGAGCAGTTCTTC	CASSQLTGGWDNEQFF
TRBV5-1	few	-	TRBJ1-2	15	TGCGCCAGCAGCCGACAGTTCCCAGCTAACTATGGCTACACCTTC	CASSRQFPANYGYTF
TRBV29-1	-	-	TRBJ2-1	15	TGCAGCGTTGAAGGGGGGACGACCCTCTACAATGAGCAGTTCTTC	CSVEGGTTLYNEQFF
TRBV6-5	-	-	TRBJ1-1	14	TGTGCCAGCAGTTACCGAGCCGACAACACTGAAGCTTTCTTT	CASSYRADNTEAFF
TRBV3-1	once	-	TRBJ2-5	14	TGTGCCTGCAGGCGTAGCGGTTCTCAAGAGACCCAGTACTTC	CACRRSGSQETQYF
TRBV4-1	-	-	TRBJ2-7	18	TGCGCCAGCAGCCAGAGCCCTCCCGGGGCCGCCAAGCCCTACGAGCAGTACTTC	CASSQSPPGAAKPYEQYF
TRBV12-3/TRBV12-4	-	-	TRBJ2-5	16	TGTGCCAGCAGTCGGGTAGGGGGGGGCCAAACAGAGACCCAGTACTTC	CASSRVGGGQTETQYF
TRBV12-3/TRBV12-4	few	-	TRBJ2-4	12	TGTGCCAGCAGTTCCACTGGAAACATTCAGTACTTC	CASSSTGNIQYF
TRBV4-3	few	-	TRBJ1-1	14	TGCGCCAGCAGCCAAGATACAGGTAGCACTGAAGCTTTCTTT	CASSQDTGSTEAFF
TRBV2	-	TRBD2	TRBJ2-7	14	TGTGCCAGCAGGGGGACTAGGACCACCTACGAGCAGTACTTC	CASRGTRTTYEQYF
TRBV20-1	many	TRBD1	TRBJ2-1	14	TGCAGTGCTAGTTATTACAGGGGATACAATGAGCAGTTCTTC	CSASYYRGYNEQFF
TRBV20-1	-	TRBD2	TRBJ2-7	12	TGCAGGGCTAGCGGGAGGGGTTACGAGCAGTACTTC	CRASGRGYEQYF
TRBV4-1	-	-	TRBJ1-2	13	TGCGCCAGCAGCCTAAATACTCTCTATGGCTACACCTTC	CASSLNTLYGYTF
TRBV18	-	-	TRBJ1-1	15	TGTGCCAGCTCGAGGGTTGGCGATTCTACCACTGAAGCTTTCTTT	CASSRVGDSTTEAFF
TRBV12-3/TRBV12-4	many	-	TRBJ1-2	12	TGTGCCAGCAGTTTTCCGGACTCTGGCTACACCTTC	CASSFPDSGYTF
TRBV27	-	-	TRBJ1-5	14	TGTGCCAGCAGTTTAGGCAGGGTCGATCAGCCCCAGCATTTT	CASSLGRVDQPQHF
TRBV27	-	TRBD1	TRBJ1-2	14	TGTGCCAGCAGTCCGACAGGGTACGGCTATGGCTACACCTTC	CASSPTGYGYGYTF
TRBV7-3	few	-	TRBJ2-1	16	TGTGCCAGCAGCTTATTTCGGGGGGCGGCCTACAATGAGCAGTTCTTC	CASSLFRGAAYNEQFF
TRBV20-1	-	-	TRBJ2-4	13	TGCAGTGCTAGAGTTCCCGAAAAAAACATTCAGTACTTC	CSARVPEKNIQYF
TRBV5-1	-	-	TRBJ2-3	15	TGCGCCAGCAGCTTGGTTGACAGGATGGCAGATACGCAGTATTTT	CASSLVDRMADTQYF
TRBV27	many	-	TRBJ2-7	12	TGTGCCAGCAGCTCCCCGGGAGCCGAGCAGTACTTC	CASSSPGAEQYF
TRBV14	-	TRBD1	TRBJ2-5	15	TGTGCCAGCAGCCATCGGACAGGGGGCTTGGAGACCCAGTACTTC	CASSHRTGGLETQYF
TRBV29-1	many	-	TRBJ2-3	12	TGCAGCGTTGAAGACTATCCCAATACGCAGTATTTT	CSVEDYPNTQYF
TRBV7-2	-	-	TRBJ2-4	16	TGTGCCAGCACTATGCAACCCAAACTAGCCAAAAACATTCAGTACTTC	CASTMQPKLAKNIQYF
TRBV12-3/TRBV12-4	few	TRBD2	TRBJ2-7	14	TGTTCCAGCTCAAGGACTAGCGGAGACTACGAGCAGTACTTC	CSSSRTSGDYEQYF
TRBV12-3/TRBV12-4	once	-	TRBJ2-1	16	TGTGCCAGCAGACCCCTGGGGCAGGGGAATTCCTACGAGCAGTTCTTC	CASRPLGQGNSYEQFF
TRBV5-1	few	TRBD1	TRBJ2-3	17	TGCGCCAGCAGCTTGGAGGCCGGGACAGGGGCTACAGATACGCAGTATTTT	CASSLEAGTGATDTQYF
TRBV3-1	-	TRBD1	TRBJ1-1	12	TGTGCCAGCAGGGGGGACAGGGGGGGAGCTTTCTTT	CASRGDRGGAFF
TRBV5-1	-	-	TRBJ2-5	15	TGCGCCAGCGAGTCGGGGGGCGGGGACCAAGAGACCCAGTACTTC	CASESGGGDQETQYF
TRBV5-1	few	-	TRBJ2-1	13	TGCGCCAGCAGCTCAAGTGGGGTTCGGGAGCAGTTCTTC	CASSSSGVREQFF
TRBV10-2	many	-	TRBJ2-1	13	TGCGCCAGCAGTGAGATGTTAGGAGGGGAGCAGTTCTTC	CASSEMLGGEQFF
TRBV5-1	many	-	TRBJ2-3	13	TGCGCCAGCAGCTTGAGTGGGTTGGATACGCAGTATTTT	CASSLSGLDTQYF
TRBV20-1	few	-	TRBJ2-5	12	TGCAGTGCTGTGACTGGCCAAGAGACCCAGTACTTC	CSAVTGQETQYF
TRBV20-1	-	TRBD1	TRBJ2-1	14	TGCAGTGCTAGATCGGGACAGGGGATTGCTGAGCAGTTCTTC	CSARSGQGIAEQFF
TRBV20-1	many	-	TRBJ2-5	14	TGCAGTGCATACACCCTATCGGCCTCAGAGACCCAGTACTTC	CSAYTLSASETQYF
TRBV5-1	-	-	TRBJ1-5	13	TGCGCCAGCAGCTTCCTTCCCAATCAGCCCCAGCATTTT	CASSFLPNQPQHF
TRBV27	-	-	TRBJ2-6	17	TGTGCCAGCAGTCCACAGGGAGCGACCTCTGGGGCCAACGTCCTGACTTTC	CASSPQGATSGANVLTF
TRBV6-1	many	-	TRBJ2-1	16	TGTGCCAGCAGCGATCCGGGGGACTCATCCTACAATGAGCAGTTCTTC	CASSDPGDSSYNEQFF
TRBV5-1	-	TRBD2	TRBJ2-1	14	TGCGCCAGCAGCTTGGGAGCGGGGTTCGATGAGCAGTTCTTC	CASSLGAGFDEQFF
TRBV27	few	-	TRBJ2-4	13	TGTGCCAGCAGTTTTGACAGGAGGGGCATTCAGTACTTC	CASSFDRRGIQYF